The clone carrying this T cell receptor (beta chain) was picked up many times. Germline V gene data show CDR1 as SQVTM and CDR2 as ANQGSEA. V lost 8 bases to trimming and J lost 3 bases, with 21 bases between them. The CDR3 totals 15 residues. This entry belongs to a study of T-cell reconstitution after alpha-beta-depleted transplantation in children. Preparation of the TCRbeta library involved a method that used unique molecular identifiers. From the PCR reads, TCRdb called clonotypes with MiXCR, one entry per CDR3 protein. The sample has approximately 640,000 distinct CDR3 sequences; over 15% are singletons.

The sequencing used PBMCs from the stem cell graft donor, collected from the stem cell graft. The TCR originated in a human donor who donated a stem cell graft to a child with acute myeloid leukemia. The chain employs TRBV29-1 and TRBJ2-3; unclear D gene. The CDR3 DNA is TGCAGCCTAAGCCGGTACTCCGGTGTGACAGATACGCAGTATTTT. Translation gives CSLSRYSGVTDTQYF.